This is a list of T cell receptor beta chains from one sample in a study of blood T cell repertoires in COVID-19. Only in-frame clones appear in the TCRdb table, and some are missing; sequencing was by immunoSEQ multiplex PCR. The sample records tens of thousands of clones, approximately 92% being singletons. The sample was peripheral blood. The receptors were gathered from a man aged 50-59 years with active COVID-19. CDR3s include the opening cysteine and the closing phenylalanine or tryptophan. D genes are given only for firm matches. Expanded clones are given a class, and other clones once, few, many or no size at all.

TRBJ1-1 | NA | NA | TRBV4-3 | CASSQVGAFTEAFF | TGCGCCAGCAGCCAAGTTGGGGCCTTCACTGAAGCTTTCTTT
TRBJ1-3 | TRBD1 | few | TRBV2 | CASSESGGGNTIYF | TGTGCCAGCAGTGAATCAGGGGGTGGAAACACCATATATTTT
TRBJ2-7 | NA | NA | TRBV10-3 | CAISEPEFVVRAGGYEQYF | TGTGCCATCAGTGAGCCCGAGTTTGTGGTGAGGGCCGGAGGGTACGAGCAGTACTTC
TRBJ2-7 | TRBD1 | NA | TRBV19 | CASGDTGADEQYF | TGTGCCAGTGGCGACACAGGGGCTGACGAGCAGTACTTC
TRBJ1-1 | NA | NA | TRBV28 | CASSSDRYRTQAFF | TGTGCCAGCAGCTCCGACAGGTACCGCACCCAAGCTTTCTTT
TRBJ2-5 | TRBD2 | NA | TRBV15 | CATSSGEAGEETQYF | TGTGCCACCAGCAGTGGGGAGGCGGGGGAAGAGACCCAGTACTTC
TRBJ2-3 | TRBD2 | few | TRBV10-1 | CASSEERGGTRNTQYF | TGCGCCAGCAGTGAGGAGCGAGGGGGGACTAGAAATACGCAGTATTTT
TRBJ1-5 | TRBD1 | NA | TRBV5-5 | CASSITGQSNQPQHF | TGTGCCAGCAGCATTACGGGACAGAGCAATCAGCCCCAGCATTTT
TRBJ2-7 | NA | NA | TRBV9 | CASSEGGPVQYF | TGTGCCAGCAGCGAGGGGGGGCCCGTGCAGTACTTC
TRBJ1-1 | TRBD1 | NA | TRBV20-1 | CSAPGTAEAFF | TGCAGTGCTCCCGGGACAGCTGAAGCTTTCTTT
TRBJ2-5 | TRBD2 | NA | TRBV7-9 | CASSSWREVRETQYF | TGTGCCAGCAGCTCCTGGCGGGAGGTCCGGGAGACCCAGTACTTC
TRBJ2-5 | TRBD2 | NA | TRBV5-1 | CASNSGRGTETQYF | TGCGCCAGCAACAGCGGGAGAGGAACGGAGACCCAGTACTTC
TRBJ2-5 | TRBD1 | NA | TRBV5-1 | CASTHRDRQETQYF | TGCGCCAGCACCCACCGGGACAGACAAGAGACCCAGTACTTC
TRBJ2-7 | TRBD1 | NA | TRBV6-5 | CASSDGTGNSYEQYF | TGTGCCAGCAGCGACGGGACAGGGAATTCCTACGAGCAGTACTTC